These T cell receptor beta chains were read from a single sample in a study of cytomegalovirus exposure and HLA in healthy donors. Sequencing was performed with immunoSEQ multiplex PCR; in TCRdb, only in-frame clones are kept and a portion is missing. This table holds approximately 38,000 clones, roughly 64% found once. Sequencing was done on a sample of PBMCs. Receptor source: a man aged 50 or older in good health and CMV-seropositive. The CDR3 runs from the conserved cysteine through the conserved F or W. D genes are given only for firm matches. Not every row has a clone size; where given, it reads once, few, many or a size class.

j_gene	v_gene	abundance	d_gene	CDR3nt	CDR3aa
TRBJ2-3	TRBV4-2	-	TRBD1	TGTGCCAGCAGCCAAGTTAGGGGGCAGGCAGATACGCAGTATTTT	CASSQVRGQADTQYF
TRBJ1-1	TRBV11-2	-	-	TGTGCCAGCAGTTCGTCCCAGGGGTACACTGAAGCTTTCTTT	CASSSSQGYTEAFF
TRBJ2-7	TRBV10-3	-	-	TGTGCCATCAGTGCTACGGGGGGGGCAGGGGGCTACGAGCAGTACTTC	CAISATGGAGGYEQYF
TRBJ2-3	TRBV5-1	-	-	TGCGCCAGCAGCTTGGTTCAGGGAACGGATACGCAGTATTTT	CASSLVQGTDTQYF
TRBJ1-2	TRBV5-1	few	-	TGCGCCAGCAGCTTGGCCGTCAGGGACTATGGCTACACCTTC	CASSLAVRDYGYTF
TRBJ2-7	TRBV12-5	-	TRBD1	TGTGCTAGTGGCCCCGGACAGGGGGCCCCCTACGAGCAGTACTTC	CASGPGQGAPYEQYF
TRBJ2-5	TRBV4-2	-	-	TGTGCCAGCAGCCAAAGCCAAGAGCGGACCCAGTACTTC	CASSQSQERTQYF
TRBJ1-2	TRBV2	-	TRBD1	TGTGCCAGCAGTGACACCGGGACAGACGGCTACACCTTC	CASSDTGTDGYTF
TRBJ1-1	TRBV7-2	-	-	TGTGCCAGCAGCTCGCGTCGAGGGAACACTGAAGCTTTCTTT	CASSSRRGNTEAFF
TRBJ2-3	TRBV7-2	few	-	TGTGCCAGCAGCTTAAGGGGTCACTCACGCACAGATACGCAGTATTTT	CASSLRGHSRTDTQYF
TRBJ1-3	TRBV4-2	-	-	TGTGCCAGCAGCCAAGACCGACGGCAGGGCGGAAACACCATATATTTT	CASSQDRRQGGNTIYF
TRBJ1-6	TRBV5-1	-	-	TGCGCCAGCAGCTTGGCGGGCGGGAGTGCGAAATCACCCCTCCACTTT	CASSLAGGSAKSPLHF
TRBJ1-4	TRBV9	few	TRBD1	TGTGCCAGCAGCCCGACAGGGGGCCAAGAAAAACTGTTTTTT	CASSPTGGQEKLFF
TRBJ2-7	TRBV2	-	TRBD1	TGTGCCAGCGGGACCGACAGGGGCTACGAGCAGTACTTC	CASGTDRGYEQYF
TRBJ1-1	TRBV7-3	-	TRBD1	TGTGCCAGCAGCAGGGACAGGAGGACTGAAGCTTTCTTT	CASSRDRRTEAFF
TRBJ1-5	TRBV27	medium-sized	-	TGTGCCAGCAGTTTAGGTGGGCAGGGGAATCAGCCCCAGCATTTT	CASSLGGQGNQPQHF
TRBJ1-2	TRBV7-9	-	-	TGTGCCAGCAGCTTAGAACGGGTACAGGGTTATGGCTACACCTTC	CASSLERVQGYGYTF
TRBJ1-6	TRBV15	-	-	TGTGCCACCAGCAGCGGCGAGACTGGCTATAATTCACCCCTCCACTTT	CATSSGETGYNSPLHF